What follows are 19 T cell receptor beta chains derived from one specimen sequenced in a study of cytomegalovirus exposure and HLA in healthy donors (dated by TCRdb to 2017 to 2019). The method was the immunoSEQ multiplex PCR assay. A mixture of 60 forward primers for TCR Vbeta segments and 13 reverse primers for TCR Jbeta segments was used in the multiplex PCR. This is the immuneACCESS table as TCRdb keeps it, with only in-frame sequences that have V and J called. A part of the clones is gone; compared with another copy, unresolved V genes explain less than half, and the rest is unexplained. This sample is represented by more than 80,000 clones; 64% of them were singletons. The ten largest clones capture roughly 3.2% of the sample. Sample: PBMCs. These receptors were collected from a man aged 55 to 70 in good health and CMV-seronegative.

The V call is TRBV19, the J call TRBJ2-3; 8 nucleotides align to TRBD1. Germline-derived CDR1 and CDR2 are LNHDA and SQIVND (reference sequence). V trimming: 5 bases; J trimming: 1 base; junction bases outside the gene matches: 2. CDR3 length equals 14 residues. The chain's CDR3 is CASSPTGGTDTQYF. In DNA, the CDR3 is TGTGCCAGTAGTCCGACAGGGGGCACAGATACGCAGTATTTT.

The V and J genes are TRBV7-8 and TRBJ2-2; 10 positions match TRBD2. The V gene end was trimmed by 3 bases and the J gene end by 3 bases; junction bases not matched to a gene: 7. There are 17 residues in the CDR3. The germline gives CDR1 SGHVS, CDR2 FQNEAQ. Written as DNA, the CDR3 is TGTGCCAGCAGCTTGGAATCTAGCGGGGGTTACACCGGGGAGCTGTTTTTT. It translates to CASSLESSGGYTGELFF. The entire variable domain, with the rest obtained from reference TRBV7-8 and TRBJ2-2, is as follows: GAGVSQSPRYKVAKRGQDVALRCDPISGHVSLFWYQQALGQGPEFLTYFQNEAQLDKSGLPSDRFFAERPEGSVSTLKIQRTQQEDSAVYLCASSLESSGGYTGELFFGEGSRLTVL.

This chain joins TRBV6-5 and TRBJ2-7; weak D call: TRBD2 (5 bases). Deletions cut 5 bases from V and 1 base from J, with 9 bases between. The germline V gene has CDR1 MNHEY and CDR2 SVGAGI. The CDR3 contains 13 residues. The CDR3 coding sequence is TGTGCCAGCAGTGCGGGCCAATCCTACGAGCAGTACTTC. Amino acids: CASSAGQSYEQYF.

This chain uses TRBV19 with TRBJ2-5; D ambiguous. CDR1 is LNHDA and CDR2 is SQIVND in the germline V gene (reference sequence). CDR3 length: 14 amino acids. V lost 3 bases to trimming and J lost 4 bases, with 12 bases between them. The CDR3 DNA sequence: TGTGCCAGTAGTATGCAGGTATTGGGAGAGACCCAGTACTTC. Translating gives CASSMQVLGETQYF.

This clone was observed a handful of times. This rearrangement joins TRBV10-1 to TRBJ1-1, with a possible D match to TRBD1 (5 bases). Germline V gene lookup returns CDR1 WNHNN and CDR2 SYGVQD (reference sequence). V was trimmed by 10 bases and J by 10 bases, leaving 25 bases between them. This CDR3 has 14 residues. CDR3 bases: TGCGCCATCCCCTCCGGGACGCCTATCGGGGGAGCTTTCTTT. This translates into CAIPSGTPIGGAFF.

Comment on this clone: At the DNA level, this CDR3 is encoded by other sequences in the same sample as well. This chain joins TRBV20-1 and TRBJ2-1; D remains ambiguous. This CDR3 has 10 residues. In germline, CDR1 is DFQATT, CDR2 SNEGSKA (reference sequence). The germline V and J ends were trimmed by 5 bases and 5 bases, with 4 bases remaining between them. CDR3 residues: CSAFNNEQFF. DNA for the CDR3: TGCAGTGCTTTTAACAATGAGCAGTTCTTC.

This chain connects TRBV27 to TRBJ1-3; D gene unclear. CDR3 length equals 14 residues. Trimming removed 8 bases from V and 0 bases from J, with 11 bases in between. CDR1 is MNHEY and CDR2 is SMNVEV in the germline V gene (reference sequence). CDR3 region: CASAPLPSGNTIYF. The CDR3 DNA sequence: TGTGCCAGCGCGCCCCTCCCCTCTGGAAACACCATATATTTT.

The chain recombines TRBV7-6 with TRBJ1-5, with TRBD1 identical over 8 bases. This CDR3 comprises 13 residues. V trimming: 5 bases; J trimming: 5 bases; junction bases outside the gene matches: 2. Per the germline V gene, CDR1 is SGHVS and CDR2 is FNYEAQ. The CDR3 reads CASSLQGDQPQHF. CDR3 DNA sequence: TGTGCCAGCAGCCTACAGGGGGATCAGCCCCAGCATTTT.

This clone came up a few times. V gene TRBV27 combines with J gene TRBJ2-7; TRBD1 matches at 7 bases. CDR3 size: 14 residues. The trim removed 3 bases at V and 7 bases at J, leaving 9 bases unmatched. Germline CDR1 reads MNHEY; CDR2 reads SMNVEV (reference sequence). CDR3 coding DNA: TGTGCCAGCAGTTTTCAGGGACAGAGGTGGGAGCAGTACTTC. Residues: CASSFQGQRWEQYF.

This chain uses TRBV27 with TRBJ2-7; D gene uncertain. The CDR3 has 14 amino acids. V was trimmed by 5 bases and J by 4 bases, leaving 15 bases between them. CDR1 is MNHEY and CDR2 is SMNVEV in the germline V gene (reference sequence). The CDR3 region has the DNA TGTGCCAGCAGTCCTTTTATAAGCCTTTACGAGCAGTACTTC. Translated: CASSPFISLYEQYF.

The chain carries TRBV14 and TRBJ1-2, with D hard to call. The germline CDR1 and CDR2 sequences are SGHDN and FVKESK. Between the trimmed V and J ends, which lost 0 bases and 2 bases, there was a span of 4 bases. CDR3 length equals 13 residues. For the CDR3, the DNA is TGTGCCAGCAGCCAAGATCGGAACTATGGCTACACCTTC. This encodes CASSQDRNYGYTF.

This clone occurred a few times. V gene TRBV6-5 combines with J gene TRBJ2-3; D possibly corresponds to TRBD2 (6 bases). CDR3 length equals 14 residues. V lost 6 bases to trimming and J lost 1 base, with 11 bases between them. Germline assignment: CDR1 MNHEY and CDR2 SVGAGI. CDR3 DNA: TGTGCCAGCAGGCTGGGAGGAGGCACAGATACGCAGTATTTT. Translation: CASRLGGGTDTQYF.

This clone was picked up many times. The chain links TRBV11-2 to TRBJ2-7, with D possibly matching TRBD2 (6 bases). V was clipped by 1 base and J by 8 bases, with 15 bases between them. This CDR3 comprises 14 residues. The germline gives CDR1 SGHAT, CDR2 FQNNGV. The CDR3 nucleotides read TGTGCCAGCAGCTTAGGAGGAGGACTACCTAAGCAGTACTTC. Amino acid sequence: CASSLGGGLPKQYF.

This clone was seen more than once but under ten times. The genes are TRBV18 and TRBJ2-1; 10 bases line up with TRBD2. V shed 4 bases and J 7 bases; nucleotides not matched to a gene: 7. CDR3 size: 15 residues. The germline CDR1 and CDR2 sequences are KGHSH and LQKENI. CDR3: CASSRGLAGENEQFF. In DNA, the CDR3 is TGTGCCAGCTCACGAGGCCTAGCGGGGGAAAATGAGCAGTTCTTC.

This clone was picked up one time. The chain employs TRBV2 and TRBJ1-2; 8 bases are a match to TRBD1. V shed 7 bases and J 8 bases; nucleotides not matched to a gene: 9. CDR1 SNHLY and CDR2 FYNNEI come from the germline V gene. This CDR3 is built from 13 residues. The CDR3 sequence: CASKTSTGEGYTF. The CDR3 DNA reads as TGTGCCAGCAAGACCTCGACAGGGGAAGGCTACACCTTC.

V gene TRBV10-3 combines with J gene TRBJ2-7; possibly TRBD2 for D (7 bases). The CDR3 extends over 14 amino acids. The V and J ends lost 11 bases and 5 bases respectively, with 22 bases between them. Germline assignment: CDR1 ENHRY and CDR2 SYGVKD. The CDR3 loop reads CAVGKGGLLHEQYF. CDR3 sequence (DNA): TGTGCCGTCGGAAAGGGGGGACTACTACACGAGCAGTACTTC.

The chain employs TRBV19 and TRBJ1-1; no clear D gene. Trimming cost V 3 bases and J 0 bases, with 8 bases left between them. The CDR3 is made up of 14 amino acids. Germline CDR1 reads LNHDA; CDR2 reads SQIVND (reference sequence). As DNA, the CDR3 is TGTGCCAGTAGTATGGCTCGGGTGAACACTGAAGCTTTCTTT. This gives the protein CASSMARVNTEAFF.

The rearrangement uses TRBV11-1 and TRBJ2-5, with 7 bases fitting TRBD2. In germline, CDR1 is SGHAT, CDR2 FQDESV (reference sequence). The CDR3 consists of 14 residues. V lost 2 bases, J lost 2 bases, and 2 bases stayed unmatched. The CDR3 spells CASSLLAVQETQYF. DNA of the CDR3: TGTGCCAGCAGCTTACTAGCGGTTCAAGAGACCCAGTACTTC.

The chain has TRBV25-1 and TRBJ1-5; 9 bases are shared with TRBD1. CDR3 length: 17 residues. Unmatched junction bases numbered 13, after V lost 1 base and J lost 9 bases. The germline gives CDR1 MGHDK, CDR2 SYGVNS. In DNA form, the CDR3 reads TGTGCCAGCAGTGAATGCGGGACAGGGAAGGGTTGTGGGCCCCAGCATTTT. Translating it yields CASSECGTGKGCGPQHF.